The T cell receptor (beta chain) described here comes from a study of CD8 T cells in Susac syndrome. Sequencing targeted TCR beta in T cells from blood (CD8+ and CD4+). Random hexamers were used to reverse transcribe 0.5 to 1 ug of RNA. TCRdb reprocessed the immunoSEQ multiplex PCR reads with MiXCR, giving one entry per CDR3 protein. The sample holds under 350,000 distinct CDR3 sequences, roughly 94% seen once. The CDR3 totals 11 residues. V dropped 1 base and J dropped 3 bases, with 4 bases sitting between them. CDR1 is DFQATT and CDR2 is SNEGSKA in the germline V gene (reference sequence). The sample holds a few counts of this clonotype.

The V gene is TRBV20-1, the J gene TRBJ2-7; D ambiguous. Sequenced: CD4+ T cells from PBMCs. The clonotype was recovered from a human donor with multiple sclerosis. The CDR3 sequence: CSARGDYEQYF. In DNA, the CDR3 is TGCAGTGCTAGAGGAGACTACGAGCAGTACTTC.